Here is one TCR beta chain with its context. Its antigen remains unidentified. Base qualities are not recorded, but no much larger clone differs from it by a single base. This entry belongs to a study of cytomegalovirus exposure and HLA in healthy donors (TCRdb year 2017). Notes on the research overall: An earlier analysis of several hundred of the donors reported 250 to 300 Gb of sequence data and 100 million to 130 million unique TCR beta sequences from about 180 million T cells. About 280 gigabases of sequencing data and roughly 90 million unique TCR sequences were included in an early release covering about 620 HLA-typed donors. Of the roughly 400 genotyped donors, approximately 80% were placed in the genetic ancestry cluster associated with self-reported Caucasian donors. The study was designed to test whether signatures of past pathogen exposure could be identified by cataloging public T cell receptors. The T cell repertoires of several hundred subjects were profiled by immunosequencing and related to cytomegalovirus serostatus. Besides the first cohort of 500 to 700 subjects, a separate validation cohort made up of 90 to 150 different subjects was used. To predict cytomegalovirus infection status, the study combined high-throughput TCR immunosequencing, statistical association of individual TCRs with disease status, and machine learning. A later analysis re-analyzed previously published TCR beta repertoires from roughly 600 donors and added high-resolution HLA genotyping to study TCR occurrence patterns. Rather than drawing on any new phenotypic data, the later analysis identified candidate immune exposures from TCR beta sequences and the way those sequences occurred across donors. An earlier analysis of several hundred of the donors applied high-throughput TCR beta sequencing to assess whether each TCR beta V gene segment acted as functional or pseudogenic. Donor age, sex, ethnicity and CMV serostatus were collected together with the repertoire data. In a later genetic analysis, genome-wide SNP genotypes for about 55% of the roughly 670 donors were used, and that subset was treated as a discovery cohort. All discovery cohort repertoires had been generated using a single sequencing platform. Class I and class II HLA loci were covered by the typing at four-digit resolution. The number of donors typed differed by locus, with about 629-630 for A, B, C, DRB1 and DQB1, around 500 for DQA1, 600 to 610 for DPA1, and some 440 for DPB1. Several DR-DQ haplotypes were handled as single units for association and clustering because linkage in the cohort was strong. On average, around 230,000 unique TCR beta nucleotide sequences were sequenced per donor among more than 350 genotyped donors of the cohort, with about 17% of those sequences being non-productive.

The library came from the immunoSEQ multiplex PCR assay. A mixture of 60 forward primers for TCR Vbeta segments and 13 reverse primers for TCR Jbeta segments was used in the multiplex PCR. A multiplex PCR assay on genomic DNA amplified the CDR3 region of rearranged TCR beta genes. On the Illumina HiSeq System, the amplified TCR beta libraries were sequenced as 87-base-pair reads. The authors' analysis ran thus. In a later analysis, tens of millions of unique TCR beta chains were counted across the roughly 610 repertoires, and approximately 11 million of these chains were shared by at least two donors. A nearest-neighbor algorithm error-corrected the raw reads and collapsed the reads into unique sequences, merging closely related sequences to remove PCR and sequencing errors. Alignment of CDR3 sequences to IMGT reference sequences was used to assign V, D and J gene segments. For a sequence to be retained, at least a six-nucleotide match to both a V gene segment and a J gene segment was required. Rearrangements were classified as productive when the CDR3 lacked stop codons and remained in frame with V and J, and all other rearrangements were classified as non-productive. CDR3 was defined according to IMGT convention as the region running from the second conserved V-encoded cysteine to the conserved J-encoded phenylalanine. The earlier analysis of 500 to 650 of the donors excluded any sequence lacking an unambiguous match to a single V gene segment. An earlier analysis of about 600 of the donors called V segments functional above 56.7% productive rearrangements and segregating when the between-donor standard deviation exceeded 5%. To diagnose cytomegalovirus status from the catalog of TCR beta chain sequences, a statistical classification framework was built. In a later analysis, TCR nucleotide sequences were compared against IMGT/GENE-DB human TR gene sequences so that V and J genes could be assigned. The TCRdist pipeline was used in a later analysis to assign CDR3 sequences and most-parsimonious VDJ recombination scenarios. A later analysis defined each TCR beta chain by its CDR3 amino acid sequence plus V-gene family, and excluded reads lacking a unique V-gene family. A later analysis removed roughly 590 highly shared, low-generation-probability nucleotide sequences to deal with suspected cross-contamination and a sequencing artifact. A later analysis calculated a clonal expansion index for each public chain from normalized within-repertoire ranks of inferred template counts. In a later analysis, generation probabilities were computed with a VDJ recombination model fitted to out-of-frame rearrangements, and the resulting probabilities were checked against IGoR. A later analysis scored TCR-TCR, TCR-HLA and TCR-CMV co-occurrence with hypergeometric tests, applying a repertoire-size bias correction to TCR pairs. To estimate false discovery rates, a later analysis permuted the HLA or CMV assignments 20 times. In a later analysis, co-occurring TCRs were grouped with DBSCAN, and TCRdist sequence similarity was added when clustering was performed within HLA-allele-positive subsets. Co-occurrence clustering excluded repertoires with fewer than 30,000 or more than 120,000 public chains, plus five with anomalous nucleotide sharing. What TCRdb holds here is the immuneACCESS table cut down to in-frame rearrangements. Part of the clones is not present; checked against another copy, under half of the missing clones reflect an unresolved V gene, and the others are unexplained. The V and J calls and clone size come from that table; D and trimming were worked out from the DNA. The sample contains 160,000 or so clones, roughly 80% of them found a single time. Of the sample, 8.5% falls within the top ten clones.

Trimming takes 0 bases off V and 0 bases off J; junction bases not matched to a gene: 7. CDR1 and CDR2 are read off the germline V gene as LGHNA and YSLEER. Counted from cysteine to phenylalanine, this CDR3 has 19 amino acids. The CDR3 DNA has 57 bases and is translated from base 1. Beyond this particular receptor, the publication reports: The earlier analysis of a few hundred of the donors excluded some 15 rarely observed V segments, including chromosome 9 orphons, because counts were too low. Correlated functional status among segregating V segments might reflect linkage disequilibrium, but an unknown experimental factor could not be ruled out. A further reported finding was that TCR beta sequences accurately predicted the HLA-A and HLA-B alleles for most subjects in the first cohort. Most CMV-associated TCR beta chains appeared to be HLA-restricted in a later analysis, and the HLA associations seemed to be driven largely by CMV exposure. In an earlier analysis of around 500 of the donors, most TCR beta V segments appeared in productive rearrangements about 87% or about 30% of the time, broadly matching IMGT annotations. Across donors, most TCR sequences were observed very rarely, whereas some public TCRs were present in many individuals. A later analysis reported that several top co-occurrence clusters appeared linked to parvovirus B19, influenza, CMV and Epstein-Barr virus. According to the authors, the approach could potentially be generalized to other disease states and immunological phenotypes. A cluster of highly shared sequence variants was judged likely to be a technical artifact of the sequencing pipeline. A later analysis found that HLA-associated TCR beta chains were more clonally expanded and had lower generation probabilities than equally common non-associated chains. In the study, about 150 TCR beta chains were listed as associated with cytomegalovirus. Cytomegalovirus status was reported to be diagnosed by the classifier with high specificity and sensitivity in both the original and validation cohorts. Strong co-occurrence of HLA alleles, especially DR and DQ, made assigning TCR associations to individual alleles difficult. CMV serostatus was the only immune exposure information available for the cohort. A later analysis found that TCR association rates varied across HLA loci, with DRB1 alleles showing the most associated TCRs and HLA-C alleles the fewest. Roughly uniform sequencing depth across donors was assumed in presence/absence analyses, although this assumption may not hold. Some IMGT-functional V segments, including TRBV6-2 and TRBV6-3, could not be told apart with the 87-base-pair reads, so those segments were excluded. This cohort had only TCR beta chains sequenced, and the lack of alpha or paired-chain data limited which features could be detected. In a later genetic analysis, fewer N-insertions in productive TCRs were reported among donors in an Asian-associated ancestry cluster than the roughly 700-donor mean. In vitro tests confirmed that a few of the cytomegalovirus-associated TCR beta chains recognize cytomegalovirus antigens. Because HLA typing was unavailable for some donors at each locus, only the typed subset was used in association tests. V-gene and J-gene trimming of TCR beta chains was associated with a missense DCLRE1C variant in a later genetic analysis, and the association was replicated in an independent cohort. Specific HLA alleles were associated with around 18,000 TCR beta sequences at a false discovery rate of 0.05 in a later analysis.

The cohort consisted of 600 to 750 healthy bone marrow donors. At the time of sampling, all cohort members were nominally healthy, though unrecorded immune exposures were likely present. The donor was CMV seropositive and belonged to the group of 250 to 350 seropositive cohort members. A peripheral blood sample was provided by each donor, and peripheral blood mononuclear cells were used for TCR beta sequencing. The Qiagen DNeasy Blood Extraction Kit was used to extract genomic DNA from the blood cell samples. The chain is assembled from TRBV4-3 and TRBJ2-2, with 10 bases aligning to TRBD2. The TCR comes from a male donor in good health and CMV-seropositive. The specimen sequenced was PBMCs. DNA sequence: TGCGCCAGCAGCCAAGACAGGGCTAGCGGGGGTACGAACACCGGGGAGCTGTTTTTT. Translated, this is CASSQDRASGGTNTGELFF.